These T cell receptor beta chains were read from a single sample in a study of control samples from healthy donors and cancer patients. Here immunoSEQ multiplex PCR was the method, and the copy in TCRdb shows in-frame clones only, minus some. The sample records about 100,000 clones, around 88% being singletons. The specimen was blood. All receptors derive from a man aged 25-45 years in good health. Each CDR3 is given with its conserved first and last residue. The D gene is left open where the match is weak. Size tells how often a clone was seen (once, few, many) or the class of an expanded clone, and some rows leave it out.

14 | TRBJ1-1 | . | TRBV21-1 | . | CASSKALMNTEAFF | TGTGCCAGCAGCAAAGCGCTGATGAACACTGAAGCTTTCTTT
12 | TRBJ2-5 | . | TRBV7-9 | . | CASSRLGETQYF | TGTGCCAGCAGCCGACTCGGGGAGACCCAGTACTTC
20 | TRBJ2-1 | . | TRBV3-1/TRBV3-2 | TRBD2 | CASSQDWGTSGRGAYNEQFF | TGTGCCAGCAGCCAAGATTGGGGGACTAGCGGGAGGGGAGCGTACAATGAGCAGTTCTTC
17 | TRBJ2-1 | . | TRBV24-1 | TRBD1 | CATTGKGAVDSYNEQFF | TGTGCCACCACTGGTAAGGGGGCAGTTGACTCCTACAATGAGCAGTTCTTC
15 | TRBJ2-7 | . | TRBV7-2 | . | CASSLYGASSYEQYF | TGTGCCAGCAGCTTATATGGTGCTAGCTCCTACGAGCAGTACTTC
12 | TRBJ2-7 | . | TRBV6-5 | . | CASSYTSYEQYF | TGTGCCAGCAGTTACACTTCCTACGAGCAGTACTTC
16 | TRBJ1-1 | . | TRBV5-5 | . | CASSYNRARLNTEAFF | TGTGCCAGCAGCTATAACAGGGCCCGCCTGAACACTGAAGCTTTCTTT
18 | TRBJ2-7 | few | TRBV28 | TRBD2 | CASSLGLAGVELGYEQYF | TGTGCCAGCAGTTTGGGACTAGCGGGAGTGGAATTAGGATACGAGCAGTACTTC
15 | TRBJ2-1 | . | TRBV11-2 | . | CASSLALLAYNEQFF | TGTGCCAGCAGCTTAGCTTTACTAGCCTACAATGAGCAGTTCTTC
15 | TRBJ2-1 | . | TRBV3-1/TRBV3-2 | . | CASSLWGRETNEQFF | TGTGCCAGCAGCCTATGGGGGCGGGAGACTAATGAGCAGTTCTTC
16 | TRBJ2-7 | . | TRBV7-9 | TRBD2 | CASSLAGTSGSYEQYF | TGTGCCAGCAGCTTAGCCGGGACTAGCGGATCCTACGAGCAGTACTTC
15 | TRBJ2-7 | . | TRBV5-4 | TRBD2 | CASSPTSGLSYEQYF | TGTGCCAGCAGCCCCACTAGCGGCCTCTCCTACGAGCAGTACTTC
12 | TRBJ2-3 | . | TRBV14 | . | CASSPSTDTQYF | TGTGCCAGCAGCCCCAGCACAGATACGCAGTATTTT
14 | TRBJ2-2 | . | TRBV29-1 | TRBD2 | CSVWSGRATGELFF | TGCAGCGTATGGAGCGGGAGGGCGACCGGGGAGCTGTTTTTT
13 | TRBJ2-1 | . | TRBV12-3/TRBV12-4 | TRBD1 | CASSLGQTDEQFF | TGTGCCAGCAGCCTGGGACAGACTGATGAGCAGTTCTTC
15 | TRBJ1-2 | . | TRBV11-3 | TRBD1 | CASSARDRGPYGYTF | TGTGCCAGCAGCGCCCGGGACAGGGGTCCCTATGGCTACACCTTC
14 | TRBJ2-7 | . | TRBV7-2 | . | CASSHSAGAYEQYF | TGTGCCAGCAGCCACAGTGCAGGGGCCTACGAGCAGTACTTC
16 | TRBJ2-5 | . | TRBV5-6 | . | CASSSDLGPRQETQYF | TGTGCCAGCAGCTCAGATCTAGGACCGAGACAAGAGACCCAGTACTTC
14 | TRBJ2-2 | . | TRBV30 | . | CAWSGPAPPGELFF | TGTGCCTGGAGTGGGCCAGCGCCCCCCGGGGAGCTGTTTTTT
11 | TRBJ2-2 | . | TRBV20-1 | . | CSASKGGELFF | TGCAGTGCTAGTAAAGGTGGGGAGCTGTTTTTT
11 | TRBJ1-5 | . | TRBV30 | . | CALGAGQPQHF | TGTGCCTTGGGGGCGGGCCAGCCCCAGCATTTT
14 | TRBJ2-3 | once | TRBV24-1 | TRBD1 | CATGITGGPDTQYF | TGTGCCACCGGCATAACAGGGGGCCCAGATACGCAGTATTTT
13 | TRBJ2-5 | . | TRBV12-3/TRBV12-4 | TRBD2 | CASESSGTETQYF | TGTGCCAGCGAGTCTAGCGGGACAGAGACCCAGTACTTC
15 | TRBJ2-3 | . | TRBV12-1 | . | CASSPRRESTDTQYF | TGTGCCAGCAGCCCTCGGAGGGAGAGCACAGATACGCAGTATTTT
16 | TRBJ2-5 | . | TRBV24-1 | . | CATPGPRHWGLETQYF | TGTGCCACCCCCGGACCTCGACACTGGGGCTTGGAGACCCAGTACTTC
17 | TRBJ1-5 | few | TRBV19 | . | CASSRQEAPYSNQPQHF | TGTGCCAGCAGCCGACAGGAGGCCCCTTATAGCAATCAGCCCCAGCATTTT
12 | TRBJ1-1 | . | TRBV19 | . | CASSFSLAEAFF | TGTGCCAGTAGTTTCAGCTTGGCTGAAGCTTTCTTT
14 | TRBJ2-7 | . | TRBV28 | TRBD1 | CASSWGQGYYEQYF | TGTGCCAGCAGTTGGGGACAGGGGTACTACGAGCAGTACTTC
17 | TRBJ2-2 | . | TRBV7-9 | . | CASSVAQGADYTGELFF | TGTGCCAGCAGCGTAGCGCAGGGAGCGGACTACACCGGGGAGCTGTTTTTT
16 | TRBJ2-5 | . | TRBV4-1 | TRBD2 | CASSPAGANPQETQYF | TGCGCCAGCAGCCCAGCGGGAGCTAATCCCCAAGAGACCCAGTACTTC
19 | TRBJ1-1 | . | TRBV5-1 | TRBD1 | CASSPFFRDRGWMGTEAFF | TGCGCCAGCAGTCCATTTTTTCGGGACAGGGGATGGATGGGCACTGAAGCTTTCTTT
16 | TRBJ2-1 | . | TRBV11-3 | . | CASSLLGGGPSNEQFF | TGTGCCAGCAGCTTATTAGGGGGAGGGCCTTCCAATGAGCAGTTCTTC
13 | TRBJ1-1 | . | TRBV5-1 | . | CASSVQGATEAFF | TGCGCCAGCAGCGTACAGGGTGCCACTGAAGCTTTCTTT
15 | TRBJ1-6 | . | TRBV15 | . | CATSRVFANNSPLHF | TGTGCCACCAGCAGAGTATTCGCCAATAATTCACCCCTCCACTTT
16 | TRBJ2-1 | . | TRBV4-2 | TRBD2 | CASSQATSGGYNEQFF | TGTGCCAGCAGCCAAGCTACTAGCGGGGGGTACAATGAGCAGTTCTTC
15 | TRBJ1-4 | . | TRBV7-2 | . | CASSLVGLNNEKLFF | TGTGCCAGCAGCTTAGTTGGACTGAACAATGAAAAACTGTTTTTT
14 | TRBJ2-3 | once | TRBV28 | . | CASSAGTATDTQYF | TGTGCCAGCAGCGCCGGGACTGCCACAGATACGCAGTATTTT